The rows below give T cell receptor beta chains drawn from one sample of a study of T cell repertoires in cytomegalovirus infection. TCRdb analysed the reads with MiXCR anew, one entry per CDR3 protein. Of fewer than 1,000,000 distinct CDR3 sequences in the sample, under 40% were seen once. These receptors' targets are unknown. The sample consisted of cultured CD8+ T cells from PBMCs, taken from culture after CMV antigen stimulation. All receptors derive from a human donor in good health (CMV status not recorded). Some clones in this sample may be carry-over from other donors' samples. Each CDR3 is given with its conserved first and last residue.

V gene: TRBV2
J gene: TRBJ1-2
CDR3 protein: CASSEANGYTF

V gene: TRBV6-5
J gene: TRBJ2-7
CDR3 protein: CASSYSFREPYEQYF

V gene: TRBV6-6
J gene: TRBJ1-6
CDR3 protein: CASSLRGSTNSPLHF

V gene: TRBV7-9
J gene: TRBJ2-1
CDR3 protein: CASSLTRTRNNEQFF

V gene: TRBV2
J gene: TRBJ2-2
CDR3 protein: CASSEWDRGGTGELFF

V gene: TRBV15
J gene: TRBJ2-1
CDR3 protein: CATSSGEGLAGGLFSYNEQFF

V gene: TRBV2
J gene: TRBJ2-2
CDR3 protein: CASLRQGSGELFF

V gene: TRBV7-6
J gene: TRBJ2-7
CDR3 protein: CASSLRTPPDEQYF

V gene: TRBV7-2
J gene: TRBJ2-4
CDR3 protein: CASSLGVNRPPQNIQYF

V gene: TRBV4-1
J gene: TRBJ2-1
CDR3 protein: CASSQEDPRGAILYNEQFF

V gene: TRBV5-4
J gene: TRBJ2-1
CDR3 protein: CASSWAAADNEQFF

V gene: TRBV28
J gene: TRBJ2-2
CDR3 protein: CASSFSPSGLGELFF

V gene: TRBV7-9
J gene: TRBJ2-2
CDR3 protein: CASSLLLVAGELFF

V gene: TRBV25-1
J gene: TRBJ1-5
CDR3 protein: CASSAREGGSNQPQHF

V gene: TRBV27
J gene: TRBJ2-3
CDR3 protein: CASRVRSGDRGRYGPDTQYF

V gene: TRBV7-2
J gene: TRBJ2-1
CDR3 protein: CANSFISEEQFF

V gene: TRBV19
J gene: TRBJ2-1
CDR3 protein: CASSIASRGSSYNEQFF

V gene: TRBV6-5
J gene: TRBJ2-5
CDR3 protein: CASSSSGRTQYF

V gene: TRBV12-3/TRBV12-4
J gene: TRBJ2-1
CDR3 protein: CASSSTGLAGGLEQFF

V gene: TRBV5-1
J gene: TRBJ2-5
CDR3 protein: CASSLTGGPILETQYF

V gene: TRBV23-1
J gene: TRBJ2-5
CDR3 protein: CASSHLMQKRDRGKETQYF

V gene: TRBV7-9
J gene: TRBJ2-5
CDR3 protein: CASSLRGGGLQETQYF

V gene: TRBV7-2
J gene: TRBJ1-6
CDR3 protein: CASSLGLLTRDDSPLHF

V gene: TRBV19
J gene: TRBJ1-5
CDR3 protein: CASSTLTGGGNQPQHF

V gene: TRBV4-1
J gene: TRBJ2-1
CDR3 protein: CASSQGERQFF

V gene: TRBV6-5
J gene: TRBJ1-1
CDR3 protein: CASSFDPGTEAFF

V gene: TRBV6-5
J gene: TRBJ2-7
CDR3 protein: CASSYRTSSYEQYF